The 4 T cell receptor beta chains reported below all come from one sample, sequenced in a study of shared clonotypes between healthy human individuals (dated by TCRdb to the early 2020s). Libraries were constructed by the immunoSEQ multiplex PCR assay. Not all clones reach the TCRdb copy of this immuneACCESS table, which keeps in-frame sequences only. Checked studies attribute under half of the gap to unresolved V genes and leave the rest unexplained. The sample table records around 500,000 clones; 78% of these occur just once. Of the sample, around 12% falls within the top ten clones. The sample taken for sequencing was PBMCs. Receptors were obtained from a woman aged 40 to 50 in good health. Some clones in this sample may be carry-over from other donors' samples.

Notes on this clone: A read error may explain this, as a much larger clone is one base away. The chain is built from TRBV4-2 and TRBJ2-2; TRBD2 matches at 9 bases. Looked up from germline, CDR1 is LGHNA and CDR2 is YNFKEQ. This CDR3 is built from 17 residues. The CDR3 loop is CASSQLTGTSNTGELVF. The CDR3 DNA sequence: TGTGCCAGCAGCCAATTGACAGGGACTAGCAACACCGGGGAGCTGGTTTTT.

The CDR3 bases are TGTGCCTGGAGCAAGGGCCACGGGGAAAAACTGTTTTTT. This translates into CAWSKGHGEKLFF. This chain connects TRBV30 to TRBJ1-4; D uncertain. V was shortened by 3 bases and J by 8 bases, with 13 bases between the two germline ends. The CDR3 runs to 13 residues. CDR1 GTSNPN and CDR2 SVGIG come from the germline V gene (reference sequence).

The chain links TRBV5-6 to TRBJ1-4, with D possibly matching TRBD1 (6 bases). The germline CDR1 and CDR2 sequences are SGHDT and YYEEEE. The CDR3 consists of 16 residues. V lost 1 base to trimming and J lost 5 bases, with 15 bases between them. This CDR3 is CASSLIGQISNEKLFF. DNA of the CDR3: TGTGCCAGCAGCTTGATCGGACAGATCTCGAATGAAAAACTGTTTTTT.

J is TRBJ1-1 and V is TRBV7-9; D is unclear. The CDR3 has 14 amino acids. Germline values: CDR1 SEHNR, CDR2 FQNEAQ (reference sequence). V was pared by 3 bases and J by 2 bases, with 10 bases between. CDR3 sequence (DNA): TGTGCCAGCAGCTTCACTGACCTTAACACTGAAGCTTTCTTT. Translated, it gives CASSFTDLNTEAFF.